One and the same sample provided the 17 T cell receptor beta chains below, sequenced in a study of identical twins' blood T cells. MiXCR, run by TCRdb on the 5' RACE reads, gives a single entry per CDR3 protein. The sample carries a few hundred thousand distinct CDR3 sequences, around 30% recorded once. The sequencing sample was made of PBMCs. These receptors were taken from a woman aged 18 to 55 in good health.

The chain couples TRBV20-1 to TRBJ2-3; D call uncertain. The J call is doubtful: the DNA matches TRBJ1-5 better. The CDR3 contains 17 residues. Germline assignment: CDR1 DFQATT and CDR2 SNEGSKA (reference sequence). The CDR3 here is CSARWAGEREYTDTQHF. The CDR3 DNA reads as TGCAGTGCTAGATGGGCAGGAGAGCGAGAATACACAGATACGCAGCATTTT.

V is TRBV5-1 and J is TRBJ1-1, with D hard to call. The CDR3 covers 14 residues. Germline V gene data show CDR1 as SGHRS and CDR2 as YFSETQ. The V end was cut by 0 bases, the J end by 1 base, with 7 bases between. CDR3 protein: CASSLDLRNTEAFF. CDR3 nucleotides: TGCGCCAGCAGCTTGGATCTCCGGAACACTGAAGCTTTCTTT.

V and J are TRBV6-6 and TRBJ1-5, with 9 bases matching TRBD1. The V gene end was trimmed by 2 bases and the J gene end by 1 base; junction bases not matched to a gene: 6. Germline V gene sequence: CDR1 MNHNY, CDR2 SVGAGI (reference sequence). The CDR3 is made up of 17 amino acids. For the CDR3, the DNA is TGTGCCAGCAGTTACACTAGACAGGGGGACAGCAATCAGCCCCAGCATTTT. Translation gives CASSYTRQGDSNQPQHF.

This rearrangement joins TRBV5-1 to TRBJ2-3; D remains ambiguous. The CDR3 extends over 14 amino acids. Trimming pared 0 bases from V and 0 bases from J, leaving 5 bases between. Germline assignment: CDR1 SGHRS and CDR2 YFSETQ. CDR3 bases: TGCGCCAGCAGCTTGGACCTTAGCACAGATACGCAGTATTTT. Encoded protein: CASSLDLSTDTQYF.

This clonotype was picked up a small number of times. The gene calls are TRBV18 and TRBJ1-2, with unresolved D. The V gene's germline CDR1 is KGHSH and CDR2 LQKENI. Trimming took 3 bases from V and 5 from J, leaving 19 bases between them. There are 16 residues in the CDR3. The CDR3, as DNA: TGTGCCAGCTCACCGGGAGTGTGGAATTCGCTATATGGCTACACCTTC. Translating it yields CASSPGVWNSLYGYTF.

This chain joins TRBV18 and TRBJ2-3; the D gene could be TRBD1 or TRBD2 (5 bases each). The CDR3 length is 13 residues. The V gene's germline CDR1 is KGHSH and CDR2 LQKENI. V was shortened by 8 bases and J by 5 bases, with 14 bases between the two germline ends. CDR3 region: CASQRGVGDTQYF. CDR3 coding DNA: TGTGCCAGCCAGAGGGGAGTTGGAGATACGCAGTATTTT.

This clonotype turned up a few times. The gene calls are TRBV29-1 and TRBJ1-2, with D hard to call. This CDR3 region has 11 residues. Germline lookup yields CDR1 SQVTM and CDR2 ANQGSEA. V was pared by 6 bases and J by 4 bases, with 9 bases between. The CDR3: CSVTAGYGYTF. The CDR3 DNA sequence: TGCAGCGTCACGGCCGGCTATGGCTACACCTTC. The whole variable domain, filled in from reference TRBV29-1 and TRBJ1-2, reads SAVISQKPSRDICQRGTSLTIQCQVDSQVTMMFWYRQQPGQSLTLIATANQGSEATYESGFVIDKFPISRPNLTFSTLTVSNMSPEDSSIYLCSVTAGYGYTFGSGTRLTVV.

The chain links TRBV3-1 to TRBJ1-5; D unclear. Trimming took 8 bases from V and 4 from J, leaving 12 bases between them. The length of the CDR3 is 13 residues. Per the germline V gene, CDR1 is LGHDT and CDR2 is YNNKEL (reference sequence). CDR3 region: CASGGRLNQPQHF. For the CDR3, the DNA is TGTGCCAGCGGAGGGCGCTTAAATCAGCCCCAGCATTTT.

The J gene is TRBJ1-1, the V gene TRBV18; no clear D gene. V was pared by 3 bases and J by 3 bases, with 17 bases between. The CDR3 extends over 16 amino acids. Per germline, CDR1 KGHSH and CDR2 LQKENI. The CDR3 nucleotides read TGTGCCAGCTCACCGCATTCCGGACCGGACTACACTGAAGCTTTCTTT. This translates into CASSPHSGPDYTEAFF.

The V gene is TRBV6-1, the J gene TRBJ1-2; 7 nucleotides agree with TRBD1. From germline, CDR1 is MNHNS and CDR2 SASEGT. V was clipped by 4 bases and J by 2 bases; unmatched bases: 13. The CDR3 loop spans 17 amino acids. The DNA for the CDR3 is TGTGCCAGCAGTGTTAGGTTAATGAGGGACAGCAACTATGGCTACACCTTC. Residues: CASSVRLMRDSNYGYTF.

The table lists this clonotype with a few counts. The V call is TRBV18, the J call TRBJ2-6; no definite D call. This CDR3 contains 15 residues. Between the trimmed V and J ends, which lost 0 bases and 3 bases, there was a span of 6 bases. Germline CDR1 and CDR2: KGHSH and LQKENI. The CDR3: CASSPPYNGANVLTF. The CDR3 coding sequence is TGTGCCAGCTCACCACCGTACAATGGGGCCAACGTCCTGACTTTC.

This clonotype has a handful of counts. This sequence joins TRBV12-3 or TRBV12-4 and TRBJ1-1, with D perhaps matching TRBD1 (5 bases). The CDR3 consists of 16 residues. V lost 6 bases, J lost 1 base, and 18 bases lay in between. The CDR3 DNA sequence: TGTGCCAGCAGGGCTGACAGAGGGGTCAGGAACACTGAAGCTTTCTTT. Amino acids: CASRADRGVRNTEAFF.

This sequence joins TRBV20-1 and TRBJ2-3, with 9 bases fitting TRBD1. The CDR3 has 15 residues. V shed 5 bases and J 4 bases; nucleotides not matched to a gene: 10. CDR1 is DFQATT and CDR2 is SNEGSKA in the germline V gene (reference sequence). CDR3 DNA: TGCAGTGCTTCAGGGACAGGGATTGGCGCAGATACGCAGTATTTT. This translates into CSASGTGIGADTQYF.

J is TRBJ2-3 and V is TRBV5-1; 11 positions match TRBD2. The CDR3 is 15 residues long. Looked up from germline, CDR1 is SGHRS and CDR2 is YFSETQ. J lost 6 bases, V lost 6 bases, and 9 bases had no gene match. DNA for the CDR3: TGCGCCAGCAAGGGACTAGCGGCCTTAGGGGATACGCAGTATTTT. Translating it yields CASKGLAALGDTQYF.

This clonotype turned up a few times. This chain joins TRBV5-1 and TRBJ2-3; TRBD1 agrees at 7 bases. The germline gives CDR1 SGHRS, CDR2 YFSETQ. The CDR3 has 16 amino acids. V shed 0 bases, J shed 2 bases, and the junction held 6 bases outside the gene matches. CDR3 DNA: TGCGCCAGCAGCTTGGACCAGACAGGGCTCACAGATACGCAGTATTTT. Protein product: CASSLDQTGLTDTQYF.

This chain links TRBV20-1 with TRBJ1-5, with D possibly being TRBD1 (5 bases). Trimming cost V 5 bases and J 7 bases, with 15 bases left between them. This CDR3 has 13 amino acids. Germline V gene lookup returns CDR1 DFQATT and CDR2 SNEGSKA (reference sequence). The CDR3 here is CSAGRQQGQPQHF. The CDR3 nucleotides are TGCAGTGCTGGTAGGCAGCAGGGCCAGCCCCAGCATTTT.

The chain couples TRBV2 to TRBJ2-3, with D perhaps given as TRBD1 or TRBD2 (5 bases each). Germline lookup yields CDR1 SNHLY and CDR2 FYNNEI. Trimming removed 8 bases at V and 7 bases at J, with 13 bases between. There are 12 residues in the CDR3. The CDR3 nucleotides are TGTGCCAGCCAGGTAGAGGGGCATACGCAGTATTTT. As protein: CASQVEGHTQYF.